The rows below give T cell receptor beta chains drawn from one sample of a study of blood T cell repertoires in COVID-19. Generated by immunoSEQ multiplex PCR, the TCRdb table keeps only in-frame clones and is missing some. This repertoire shows about 670,000 clones, 70% to 90% found once; its top ten account for approximately 0.25%. Sequences were obtained from peripheral blood. The source is a woman aged 18-29 years with acute or convalescent COVID-19. Both conserved end residues are part of each CDR3. The D gene is left open where the match is weak. Clone size is given for some rows only: seen once, a few or many times, or a class if the clone is expanded.

TRBD1	TRBV20-1	TRBJ1-5	.	CSASEGTGVRQPQHF	TGCAGTGCTAGTGAGGGGACAGGGGTCAGGCAGCCCCAGCATTTT
.	TRBV5-4	TRBJ1-3	.	CASSWTAGAGNTIYF	TGTGCCAGCAGCTGGACCGCAGGGGCCGGAAACACCATATATTTT
.	TRBV25-1	TRBJ1-4	.	CASSEYLGEGEKLFF	TGTGCCAGCAGTGAATATTTGGGGGAGGGGGAAAAACTGTTTTTT
TRBD2	TRBV4-3	TRBJ2-3	once	CASSRALAGVVDTQYF	TGCGCCAGCAGCCGAGCCCTAGCGGGGGTTGTGGATACGCAGTATTTT
TRBD1	TRBV5-6	TRBJ2-7	.	CASSGTGGEQYF	TGTGCCAGCAGTGGGACAGGCGGCGAGCAGTACTTC
TRBD2	TRBV19	TRBJ2-1	.	CASTRTSGGVGEQFF	TGTGCCAGTACCCGGACTAGCGGGGGGGTGGGAGAGCAGTTCTTC
TRBD1	TRBV4-1	TRBJ1-1	.	CASSLGGTGVMNTEAFF	TGCGCCAGCAGCCTGGGCGGGACAGGGGTCATGAACACTGAAGCTTTCTTT
.	TRBV30	TRBJ1-3	.	CAWAAAGNTIYF	TGTGCCTGGGCGGCGGCTGGAAACACCATATATTTT
.	TRBV21-1	TRBJ1-6	.	CASSNSRPLHF	TGTGCCAGCAGCAACAGTCGTCCCCTCCACTTT
.	TRBV6-2/TRBV6-3	TRBJ2-1	.	CASSLPGYVDEQFF	TGTGCCAGCAGTTTACCGGGATATGTCGATGAGCAGTTCTTC
.	TRBV24-1	TRBJ2-7	.	CATSDAGQLMRQYF	TGTGCCACCAGTGATGCCGGACAACTGATGAGGCAGTACTTC
TRBD2	TRBV19	TRBJ2-1	.	CASSSASGGANEQFF	TGTGCCAGTAGTTCGGCTAGCGGGGGGGCCAATGAGCAGTTCTTC
.	TRBV30	TRBJ1-2	.	CAWSALYGYTF	TGTGCCTGGAGTGCCCTATATGGCTACACCTTC
.	TRBV7-8	TRBJ2-3	once	CATQVAEDTQYF	TGTGCCACCCAAGTAGCGGAAGATACGCAGTATTTT
.	TRBV29-1	TRBJ2-7	once	CSVDVGESYEQYF	TGCAGCGTTGACGTCGGGGAAAGCTACGAGCAGTACTTC
TRBD1	TRBV24-1	TRBJ2-3	.	CATSDPQGAGADTQYF	TGTGCCACCAGTGACCCCCAGGGGGCAGGAGCAGATACGCAGTATTTT
TRBD1	TRBV3-1/TRBV3-2	TRBJ1-5	.	CASSQSFLNPETGFRQPQHF	TGTGCCAGCAGCCAATCATTTTTGAATCCCGAGACAGGGTTCCGCCAGCCCCAGCATTTT
.	TRBV6-5	TRBJ1-1	once	CASRLQGGNTEAFF	TGTGCCAGCAGACTACAAGGGGGGAACACTGAAGCTTTCTTT
.	TRBV19	TRBJ2-7	once	CASSARNGYEQYF	TGTGCCAGTAGTGCCCGAAACGGCTACGAGCAGTACTTC
TRBD1	TRBV14	TRBJ2-2	once	CASSQDRRTGFGELFF	TGTGCCAGCAGCCAAGATCGAAGGACAGGGTTCGGGGAGCTGTTTTTT
TRBD1	TRBV15	TRBJ2-1	.	CATSSVPGQENNEQFF	TGTGCCACCAGCAGCGTCCCGGGACAGGAAAACAATGAGCAGTTCTTC
TRBD1	TRBV4-3	TRBJ2-7	.	CASSQGTGAFVEQYF	TGCGCCAGCAGCCAAGGGACAGGGGCCTTCGTCGAGCAGTACTTC
TRBD2	TRBV9	TRBJ2-3	.	CASSQKAVAGHTQYF	TGTGCCAGCAGCCAAAAGGCGGTAGCGGGCCATACGCAGTATTTT
TRBD1	TRBV7-9	TRBJ2-7	.	CASGIYRDRGQYEQYF	TGTGCCAGCGGAATATATCGGGACAGGGGGCAGTACGAGCAGTACTTC
TRBD2	TRBV7-2	TRBJ2-7	.	CASSFSGGAGFYEQYF	TGTGCCAGCAGCTTTAGCGGGGGGGCGGGTTTTTACGAGCAGTACTTC
.	TRBV12-3/TRBV12-4	TRBJ1-2	.	CATHPGGYTF	TGTGCCACGCACCCAGGAGGCTACACCTTC
TRBD1	TRBV5-8	TRBJ1-3	once	CASSLTGGASGNTIYF	TGTGCCAGCAGCTTAACAGGGGGCGCTTCCGGAAACACCATATATTTT
.	TRBV6-5	TRBJ1-5	.	CASTRGFGNQPQHF	TGTGCCAGCACCCGGGGGTTTGGTAATCAGCCCCAGCATTTT
.	TRBV19	TRBJ2-1	.	CASSIVIGPGEQFF	TGTGCCAGTAGTATAGTGATTGGCCCCGGGGAGCAGTTCTTC
.	TRBV4-2	TRBJ2-3	.	CASSQDQGGGTDTQYF	TGTGCCAGCAGCCAAGATCAGGGGGGAGGCACAGATACGCAGTATTTT
.	TRBV3-1/TRBV3-2	TRBJ2-1	.	CASSHPAGPLYTYNEQFF	TGTGCCAGCAGCCACCCTGCGGGCCCCCTCTACACCTACAATGAGCAGTTCTTC
TRBD2	TRBV9	TRBJ2-1	.	CASSATSGGAGHNEQFF	TGTGCCAGCAGCGCCACTAGCGGGGGGGCCGGCCACAATGAGCAGTTCTTC
TRBD2	TRBV7-3	TRBJ2-1	.	CASSSSGLAGLNEQFF	TGTGCCAGCAGCTCATCTGGACTAGCGGGCCTAAATGAGCAGTTCTTC
.	TRBV9	TRBJ1-1	once	CASSVALRTEAFF	TGTGCCAGCAGCGTAGCTTTGAGAACTGAAGCTTTCTTT
.	TRBV4-1	TRBJ1-5	.	CASSQGRGPNQPQHF	TGCGCCAGCAGCCAAGGCAGGGGCCCCAATCAGCCCCAGCATTTT
TRBD1	TRBV23-1	TRBJ1-2	.	CASSSRLNRGANYGYTF	TGCGCCAGCAGCTCTCGGTTAAACAGGGGCGCTAACTATGGCTACACCTTC
.	TRBV3-1/TRBV3-2	TRBJ1-2	.	CASSRAISDYGYTF	TGTGCCAGCAGCCGAGCAATAAGCGACTATGGCTACACCTTC
TRBD1	TRBV7-3	TRBJ1-6	.	CASSSLGQGNNSPLHF	TGTGCCAGCAGCTCATTAGGACAGGGCAATAATTCACCCCTCCACTTT
TRBD1	TRBV14	TRBJ1-2	once	CASSPVKGASYGYTF	TGTGCCAGCAGCCCCGTAAAGGGGGCGAGCTATGGCTACACCTTC
.	TRBV27	TRBJ1-6	.	CASSLSRQGNSPLHF	TGTGCCAGCAGTTTATCGAGGCAGGGCAATTCACCCCTCCACTTT
.	TRBV7-6	TRBJ1-3	.	CASSSQTGTGNTIYF	TGTGCCAGCAGCTCCCAGACAGGAACTGGAAACACCATATATTTT
TRBD1	TRBV6-2/TRBV6-3	TRBJ1-2	.	CASSRDRGNYGYTF	TGTGCCAGCAGTCGGGACAGGGGAAACTATGGCTACACCTTC
.	TRBV5-1	TRBJ1-1	.	CASSFGIGTEAFF	TGCGCCAGCAGCTTCGGGATTGGGACTGAAGCTTTCTTT
TRBD1	TRBV7-9	TRBJ1-2	.	CASSPRDRQGDGYTF	TGTGCCAGCAGCCCTCGGGACAGGCAAGGGGATGGCTACACCTTC
.	TRBV5-1	TRBJ2-7	.	CASSPDSYEQYF	TGCGCCAGCAGCCCGGACAGCTACGAGCAGTACTTC
.	TRBV27	TRBJ1-3	.	CASSPKSGTFSGNTIYF	TGTGCCAGCAGTCCTAAATCCGGGACATTCTCTGGAAACACCATATATTTT
TRBD1	TRBV5-1	TRBJ1-2	once	CASSLSTGEAYGYTF	TGCGCCAGCAGCTTGTCGACAGGGGAGGCCTATGGCTACACCTTC
.	TRBV21-1	TRBJ1-2	.	CASSKGLQGGIGYTF	TGTGCCAGCAGCAAAGGTCTTCAGGGAGGAATCGGCTACACCTTC
TRBD1	TRBV7-6	TRBJ1-4	few	CASSPGQGDVEKLFF	TGTGCCAGCAGCCCAGGACAGGGGGATGTTGAAAAACTGTTTTTT
TRBD1	TRBV27	TRBJ2-7	once	CASSKGTGYSYEQYF	TGTGCCAGCAGTAAAGGGACAGGCTATTCCTACGAGCAGTACTTC
.	TRBV5-6	TRBJ2-3	.	CASSSGDWSTDTQYF	TGTGCCAGCAGCTCCGGAGATTGGAGCACAGATACGCAGTATTTT
.	TRBV2	TRBJ1-3	.	CASLSPGNTIYF	TGTGCCAGCCTATCCCCCGGAAACACCATATATTTT
.	TRBV2	TRBJ1-1	once	CASSALPTGNTEAFF	TGTGCCAGCAGTGCCCTACCGACGGGGAACACTGAAGCTTTCTTT
TRBD1	TRBV5-1	TRBJ1-2	.	CASSHVAGQGRGYTF	TGCGCCAGCAGCCATGTCGCGGGACAGGGTCGGGGCTACACCTTC
.	TRBV7-8	TRBJ1-5	.	CASSLGERSPQHF	TGTGCCAGCAGCTTAGGAGAGCGTTCGCCCCAGCATTTT
TRBD1	TRBV5-1	TRBJ1-1	.	CASSLTGVTEAFF	TGCGCCAGCAGCTTAACAGGGGTTACTGAAGCTTTCTTT
.	TRBV6-5	TRBJ1-1	.	CASRPGGRSEAFF	TGTGCCAGCAGGCCGGGGGGGAGATCTGAAGCTTTCTTT
TRBD1	TRBV9	TRBJ1-2	.	CASSVGGQGAGYTF	TGTGCCAGCAGCGTAGGTGGGCAGGGGGCCGGGTACACCTTC
TRBD1	TRBV4-3	TRBJ2-1	.	CASSQDFGTGGNEQFF	TGCGCCAGCAGCCAAGATTTCGGGACAGGGGGGAATGAGCAGTTCTTC